The 9 T cell receptor beta chains listed next were all sequenced from one sample in a study of beta chain features in type 1 diabetes. These TCRs' antigens remain unknown. Sequenced material consisted of expressed TCRB transcripts (all of the isolated RNA was reverse transcribed). Clones were sequenced by immunoSEQ multiplex PCR, and TCRdb holds only the in-frame ones, with some missing. This sample has around 280,000 clones, with 14% to 15% found just once. Study-level findings and limits: TCRB CDR3s were moderately but significantly shorter in Type 1 diabetes patients in all four CD4+ subsets.

The sample consisted of naive CD4+ T cells from blood. The receptor source for this set is a young man with type 1 diabetes.

This chain joins TRBV30 and TRBJ1-2; D might be TRBD1 (5 bases). Germline values: CDR1 GTSNPN, CDR2 SVGIG (reference sequence). V lost 2 bases and J lost 6, with 13 bases in between. The CDR3 is made up of 13 amino acids. The CDR3 bases are TGTGCCTGGAGTCAAGGGACTAATAATGGCTACACCTTC. This codes for CAWSQGTNNGYTF.

The genes are TRBV15 and TRBJ2-5; 9 bases align to TRBD2. The germline V gene has CDR1 LNHNV and CDR2 YYDKDF (reference sequence). V trimming: 7 bases; J trimming: 5 bases; junction bases outside the gene matches: 5. The CDR3 is 13 amino acids. CDR3: CATNSGSGETQYF. The CDR3 DNA follows: TGTGCCACCAATAGCGGGAGTGGGGAGACCCAGTACTTC.

J is TRBJ2-7 and V is TRBV27; 7 bases align to TRBD1. The CDR3 spans 14 residues. Germline CDR1 is MNHEY and CDR2 is SMNVEV (reference sequence). The V segment lost 8 bases and the J segment 2 bases; nucleotides outside the gene matches: 9. For the CDR3, the DNA is TGTGCCAGCCGACGGACAGGCGGAACCTACGAGCAGTACTTC. Protein: CASRRTGGTYEQYF.

Comment on this clone: Compared with germline, one end of the junction differs, possibly owing to a read error. The chain couples TRBV9 to TRBJ2-5, with 8 bases aligning to TRBD2. In germline, CDR1 is SGDLS, CDR2 YYNGEE. The CDR3 runs 16 residues. Here the CDR3 reads CASSVATWGTRGQVHF. As DNA, the CDR3 is TGTGCCAGCAGCGTAGCTACGTGGGGGACTAGGGGCCAGGTCCACTTC.

Only a few counts were recorded for this clone. This chain uses TRBV4-3 with TRBJ2-5; 7 bases line up with TRBD1. From germline, CDR1 is LGHNA and CDR2 YSLEER. J gave up 4 bases and V 1 base, and 9 bases lay outside the gene matches. The CDR3 has 16 residues. The CDR3 bases are TGCGCCAGCAGCCAAGGGGTAGGGGGCGATTCAGAGACCCAGTACTTC. It encodes CASSQGVGGDSETQYF.

This clone was observed a handful of times. The chain carries TRBV6-6 and TRBJ1-5; D ambiguous. The germline V gene has CDR1 MNHNY and CDR2 SVGAGI (reference sequence). The CDR3 is 15 amino acids. V was trimmed by 6 bases and J by 6 bases, leaving 18 bases between them. The CDR3, as DNA: TGTGCCAGCAGGGTCCTTACACCGGGGAGTCAGCCCCAGCATTTT. Protein: CASRVLTPGSQPQHF.

The chain joins TRBV28 to TRBJ1-2; 7 nucleotides line up with TRBD1. V shed 4 bases and J 5 bases; nucleotides not matched to a gene: 10. Germline loops: CDR1 MDHEN, CDR2 SYDVKM. The CDR3 is made up of 15 amino acids. The CDR3 loop is CASSSLVETGYGYTF. For the CDR3, the DNA is TGTGCCAGCAGTTCCCTCGTCGAGACAGGGTATGGCTACACCTTC.

This clone was seen more than once but under ten times. The chain is built from TRBV5-1 and TRBJ2-3; 14 nucleotides align to TRBD2. The germline V gene has CDR1 SGHRS and CDR2 YFSETQ. V gave up 4 bases and J gave up 2 bases; unmatched junction bases: 3. CDR3 length: 16 residues. CDR3 in DNA: TGCGCCAGCAGCAAGACTAGCGGGAGGGACACAGATACGCAGTATTTT. Translating gives CASSKTSGRDTDTQYF.

For the CDR3, the DNA is TGTGCCAGCGCTCTGAGACAGTTGTTCTACGAGCAGTACTTC. Translating it yields CASALRQLFYEQYF. The V gene is TRBV2, the J gene TRBJ2-7; D might be TRBD1 (5 bases). This CDR3 contains 14 residues. Trimming cost V 8 bases and J 3 bases, with 17 bases left between them. Germline lookup yields CDR1 SNHLY and CDR2 FYNNEI.